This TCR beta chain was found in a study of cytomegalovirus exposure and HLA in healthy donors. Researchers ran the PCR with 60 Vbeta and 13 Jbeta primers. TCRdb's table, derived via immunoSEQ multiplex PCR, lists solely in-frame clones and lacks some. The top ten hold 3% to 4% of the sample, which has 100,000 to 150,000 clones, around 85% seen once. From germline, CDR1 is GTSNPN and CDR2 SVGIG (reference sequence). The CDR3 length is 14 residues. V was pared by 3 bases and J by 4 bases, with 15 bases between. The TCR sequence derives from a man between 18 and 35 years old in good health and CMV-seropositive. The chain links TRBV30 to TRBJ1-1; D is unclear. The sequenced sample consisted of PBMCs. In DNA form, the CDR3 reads TGTGCCTGGAGGGTGAGGAGGCGGGTCACTGAAGCTTTCTTT. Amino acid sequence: CAWRVRRRVTEAFF.